The following is a T cell receptor (beta chain) sequence with its context. The method was immunoSEQ multiplex PCR; TCRdb's version includes in-frame clones alone and lacks a portion of them. The sample carries about 310,000 clones, around 90% recorded once. The sample is drawn from a study of blood T cell repertoires in COVID-19. Participant age was roughly 18 to 95 years, and participants resided in around 24 US areas. Participants' own reports of clinical history determined their cohort assignment. Germline CDR1 reads LGHDT; CDR2 reads YNNKEL (reference sequence). The CDR3 consists of 16 residues. Trimming left V 1 base short and J 0 bases short, with 9 bases between.

The chain uses TRBV3-1 (or the pseudogene TRBV3-2) and TRBJ2-2; weak D call: TRBD2 (5 bases). The specimen was PBMCs or T cells enriched from blood (not recorded which). The receptor comes from a man between 60 and 75 years old who had recovered from COVID-19. The DNA of the CDR3 is TGTGCCAGCAGCCAAGCCGCTAGCCCGAACACCGGGGAGCTGTTTTTT. Amino acid sequence: CASSQAASPNTGELFF.